Below, 32 T cell receptor beta chains from the same sample are listed, as sequenced in a study of T cells in Graves' hyperthyroidism and ophthalmopathy. Template material for amplifying TCR beta CDR3 regions consisted of RNA transcripts. First-round RT-PCR targeting the TCR CDR3 was performed with the HTBI primer set. TCRdb re-called the multiplex PCR reads with MiXCR, one entry per CDR3 protein. The sample shows around 600,000 distinct CDR3 sequences, approximately 15% of them seen only once. Sequencing was done on a sample of blood. Receptors were obtained from a woman between 18 and 29 years old with Graves' ophthalmopathy.

This clonotype was seen many times. The rearrangement joins TRBV6-1 to TRBJ1-1; tentative D call: TRBD1 (6 bases). Germline V gene data show CDR1 as MNHNS and CDR2 as SASEGT. The CDR3 covers 15 residues. With 6 bases removed from V and 0 bases from J, the gap between germline ends came to 14 bases. The chain's CDR3 is CASRANRVMNTEAFF. CDR3 nucleotides: TGTGCCAGCAGGGCAAACAGGGTCATGAACACTGAAGCTTTCTTT.

This clonotype was recorded at least ten times. This chain links TRBV7-9 with TRBJ2-2; D is possibly TRBD2 (6 bases). V was cut by 4 bases and J by 4 bases, with 13 bases left in between. The CDR3 extends over 15 amino acids. CDR1 is SEHNR, CDR2 FQNEAQ, per germline (reference sequence). In DNA form, the CDR3 reads TGTGCCAGCAGCTCCCTGACTAGGGGCACCGGGGAGCTGTTTTTT. Translating gives CASSSLTRGTGELFF.

This clonotype was recorded a few times. The gene calls are TRBV7-9 and TRBJ2-4; TRBD2 matches at 7 bases. V trimming: 5 bases; J trimming: 0 bases; junction bases outside the gene matches: 13. CDR3 length equals 18 residues. Germline values: CDR1 SEHNR, CDR2 FQNEAQ (reference sequence). The CDR3 nucleotides are TGTGCCAGCAGCCCCTCACTGGGGGGACTACTAGCCAAAAACATTCAGTACTTC. Translated, it gives CASSPSLGGLLAKNIQYF.

This clonotype was detected a few times. V is TRBV9 and J is TRBJ1-2, with 7 nucleotides matching TRBD1. Germline-derived CDR1 and CDR2 are SGDLS and YYNGEE. The CDR3 spans 14 residues. The trim removed 1 base at V and 3 bases at J, leaving 3 bases unmatched. Here the CDR3 reads CASSVSTGDYGYTF. In nucleotides, the CDR3 is TGTGCCAGCAGCGTAAGCACAGGGGACTATGGCTACACCTTC.

This clonotype was counted many times. The chain couples TRBV7-8 to TRBJ2-7, with 7 bases aligning to TRBD2. In germline, CDR1 is SGHVS, CDR2 FQNEAQ. The CDR3 is made up of 15 amino acids. V was clipped by 2 bases and J by 5 bases; unmatched bases: 9. DNA for the CDR3: TGTGCCAGCAGCTTAAGGCGGGAGAGCCGCCACGAGCAGTACTTC. Amino acids: CASSLRRESRHEQYF.

In this sample, this clonotype turned up many times. This chain uses TRBV7-2 with TRBJ1-4; D remains ambiguous. Trimming pared 5 bases from V and 5 bases from J, leaving 15 bases between. The CDR3 is made up of 15 amino acids. Germline CDR1 reads SGHTA; CDR2 reads FQGNSA. Here the CDR3 reads CASSARQPRNEKLFF. The CDR3 DNA follows: TGTGCCAGCAGCGCTCGACAACCGAGAAATGAAAAACTGTTTTTT.

This clonotype was seen ten or more times. The chain employs TRBV12-3 or TRBV12-4 and TRBJ2-1; TRBD2 agrees at 9 bases. V lost 6 bases and J lost 10; bases outside the gene matches: 4. CDR3 length: 12 amino acids. The CDR3 DNA is TGTGCCAGCAGCTACACTAGCGGGGAGCAGTTCTTC. It encodes CASSYTSGEQFF.

Comment on this clonotype: This clone may be a read error of a much larger clone one base away. The chain uses TRBV3-1 and TRBJ2-5, with D possibly being TRBD1 or TRBD2 (5 bases each). The CDR3 is 16 amino acids. CDR1 LGHDT and CDR2 YNNKEL come from the germline V gene (reference sequence). CDR3 bases: TGTGCCAACAGCCAAGGAGTGGGAGAGGACAAAGAGACCCAGTACTTC. Its protein product is CANSQGVGEDKETQYF.

Ten or more counts support this clonotype. V is TRBV6-1 and J is TRBJ1-1; no firm D call. Germline CDR1 and CDR2: MNHNS and SASEGT. CDR3 length: 16 residues. Between the trimmed V and J ends, which lost 8 bases and 1 base, there was a span of 20 bases. This chain's CDR3 is CASLFTFGRENTEAFF. The DNA of the CDR3 is TGTGCCAGCTTATTTACTTTCGGACGGGAGAACACTGAAGCTTTCTTT.

This clonotype appeared many times. The rearrangement uses TRBV5-1 and TRBJ2-7; D call uncertain. Germline lookup yields CDR1 SGHRS and CDR2 YFSETQ. This CDR3 region has 13 residues. Trimming cost V 1 base and J 2 bases, with 7 bases left between them. CDR3 sequence reads: CASSLLGPYEQYF. The DNA for the CDR3 is TGCGCCAGCAGCTTGTTAGGGCCCTACGAGCAGTACTTC.

This clonotype appeared many times. The chain recombines TRBV2 with TRBJ2-2; D gene unclear. The V gene's germline CDR1 is SNHLY and CDR2 FYNNEI. V lost 2 bases and J lost 0, with 7 bases in between. The CDR3 runs to 15 residues. The CDR3 is CASSEFGPNTGELFF. CDR3 DNA: TGTGCCAGCAGTGAATTCGGTCCGAACACCGGGGAGCTGTTTTTT.

This clonotype was seen at least ten times. The chain recombines TRBV5-1 with TRBJ2-1; D perhaps matches TRBD2 (6 bases). V was trimmed by 2 bases and J by 3 bases, leaving 12 bases between them. The germline gives CDR1 SGHRS, CDR2 YFSETQ. This CDR3 contains 15 residues. The CDR3 protein is CASSFGGGGYNEQFF. The CDR3 DNA reads as TGCGCCAGCAGCTTCGGGGGAGGAGGCTACAATGAGCAGTTCTTC.

This clonotype was detected many times. The CDR3 loop reads CASRGQGGTHEQFF. CDR3 DNA: TGTGCCAGCAGGGGACAGGGGGGAACCCATGAGCAGTTCTTC. This chain links TRBV28 with TRBJ2-1; 11 positions agree with TRBD1. The V gene end was trimmed by 6 bases and the J gene end by 8 bases; junction bases not matched to a gene: 6. Per germline, CDR1 MDHEN and CDR2 SYDVKM. This CDR3 has 14 residues.

This clonotype was seen ten or more times. The genes are TRBV20-1 and TRBJ2-1, with 7 positions matching TRBD1. V trimming: 4 bases; J trimming: 6 bases; junction bases outside the gene matches: 9. CDR3 length: 14 amino acids. In germline, CDR1 is DFQATT, CDR2 SNEGSKA (reference sequence). The CDR3 spells CSATDRWESNEQFF. Here the CDR3 DNA reads TGCAGTGCTACGGACAGGTGGGAATCCAATGAGCAGTTCTTC.

The rearrangement links TRBV11-2 to TRBJ2-2; 13 bases align to TRBD2. Germline V CDR1 and CDR2: SGHAT, FQNNGV. The CDR3 has 16 amino acids. V shed 1 base, J shed 5 bases, and the junction held 1 base outside the gene matches. The CDR3 sequence is CASSLGGLAGTGELFF. In DNA, the CDR3 is TGTGCCAGCAGCTTAGGGGGACTAGCGGGAACCGGGGAGCTGTTTTTT.

This chain links TRBV11-2 with TRBJ1-1; 7 nucleotides agree with TRBD1. After removal of 3 bases from V and 4 bases from J, the junction contained 8 bases not matched to a gene. The CDR3 contains 15 residues. CDR1 SGHAT and CDR2 FQNNGV come from the germline V gene. The CDR3 protein is CASSFPTGDSTEAFF. As DNA, the CDR3 is TGTGCCAGCAGCTTCCCCACTGGGGACAGCACTGAAGCTTTCTTT.

In this sample, this clonotype turned up a few times. The genes are TRBV9 and TRBJ1-1; 7 bases agree with TRBD1. Per the germline V gene, CDR1 is SGDLS and CDR2 is YYNGEE. The CDR3 consists of 14 residues. Trimming took 4 bases from V and 6 from J; bases not matched to a gene: 9. CDR3 amino acids: CASSQKGGASEAFF. CDR3 nucleotide sequence: TGTGCCAGCAGCCAAAAAGGGGGCGCGTCTGAAGCTTTCTTT.

In its sample, this clonotype was seen many times. This chain uses TRBV12-3 or TRBV12-4 with TRBJ1-5; the D is unclear. Trimming removed 3 bases from V and 0 bases from J, with 6 bases in between. The CDR3 spans 14 residues. CDR3 DNA sequence: TGTGCCAGCAGTTTGCGGGATAGCAATCAGCCCCAGCATTTT. Encoded protein: CASSLRDSNQPQHF.

The J gene is TRBJ2-3, the V gene TRBV29-1, with 7 bases identical to TRBD1. V dropped 6 bases and J dropped 3; count of bases not matched to a gene: 12. This CDR3 has 15 residues. Germline V gene data show CDR1 as SQVTM and CDR2 as ANQGSEA. The CDR3 region has the DNA TGCAGCGTCGGGGCCCAGGGGGTGAGGACAGATACGCAGTATTTT. It translates to CSVGAQGVRTDTQYF.

The rearrangement joins TRBV4-1 to TRBJ2-7; the D gene is possibly TRBD1 (5 bases). Trimming cost V 0 bases and J 4 bases, with 16 bases left between them. This CDR3 has 16 amino acids. The V gene's germline CDR1 is MGHRA and CDR2 YSYEKL. CDR3: CASSQDLAGRWYEQYF. CDR3 nucleotide sequence: TGCGCCAGCAGCCAAGATTTGGCAGGGCGATGGTACGAGCAGTACTTC.

The rearrangement uses TRBV5-6 and TRBJ1-6, with 9 bases fitting TRBD1. The J segment lost 8 bases and the V segment lost 1 base, leaving 4 bases of the junction unmatched. The CDR3 is 15 amino acids. Germline values: CDR1 SGHDT, CDR2 YYEEEE. The chain's CDR3 is CASSLLRQGDSPLHF. The CDR3, as DNA: TGTGCCAGCAGCTTGCTCCGACAGGGGGATTCACCCCTCCACTTT. Using reference TRBV5-6 and TRBJ1-6 for the parts outside the CDR3, the full variable domain is DAGVTQSPTHLIKTRGQQVTLRCSPKSGHDTVSWYQQALGQGPQFIFQYYEEEERQRGNFPDRFSGHQFPNYSSELNVNALLLGDSALYLCASSLLRQGDSPLHFGNGTRLTVT.

This clonotype was picked up many times. V and J are TRBV24-1 and TRBJ1-5; 9 bases match TRBD1. The J segment lost 2 bases and the V segment lost 4 bases, leaving 14 bases of the junction unmatched. Germline V lookup: CDR1 KGHDR, CDR2 SFDVKD. The CDR3 runs to 19 residues. The CDR3 DNA sequence: TGTGCCACCAGTGAGGCGGGACAGGGCCCTCCCTTTGGCAATCAGCCCCAGCATTTT. Protein sequence: CATSEAGQGPPFGNQPQHF.

The sample holds a few counts of this clonotype. The J gene is TRBJ1-2, the V gene TRBV9; D is unresolved. Deletions cut 0 bases from V and 1 base from J, with 10 bases between. CDR3 length equals 15 residues. Germline CDR1 reads SGDLS; CDR2 reads YYNGEE. The CDR3 DNA reads TGTGCCAGCAGCGTAGAGAGGGATATTAACTATGGCTACACCTTC. As protein: CASSVERDINYGYTF.

This clonotype was counted only a few times. The V call is TRBV20-1, the J call TRBJ2-1, with 11 bases identical to TRBD2. Germline assignment: CDR1 DFQATT and CDR2 SNEGSKA (reference sequence). The V gene end was trimmed by 3 bases and the J gene end by 5 bases; junction bases not matched to a gene: 6. The CDR3 extends over 15 amino acids. In nucleotides, the CDR3 is TGCAGTGCTAGGCTGGGACTAGCGGACAACAATGAGCAGTTCTTC. Its translation is CSARLGLADNNEQFF.

The table lists this clonotype with a count of one. This sequence joins TRBV10-3 and TRBJ2-7, with TRBD1 as a possible D gene (6 bases). The germline V and J ends were trimmed by 5 bases and 5 bases, with 19 bases remaining between them. CDR3 size: 15 residues. Germline V gene data show CDR1 as ENHRY and CDR2 as SYGVKD. The CDR3, as DNA: TGTGCCATCAGTTACAGTCAGGGGCCCCTTAACGAGCAGTACTTC. Translated, it gives CAISYSQGPLNEQYF.

This clonotype occurred many times. The chain carries TRBV7-3 and TRBJ1-2; possibly TRBD1 for D (6 bases). Per the germline V gene, CDR1 is SGHTA and CDR2 is FQGTGA. The CDR3 runs to 13 residues. V lost 5 bases and J 5 bases, leaving 12 bases between the germline ends. CDR3 sequence (DNA): TGTGCCAGCAGCCCGAGGACAGATTATGGCTACACCTTC. This sequence encodes CASSPRTDYGYTF. The entire variable domain, with the rest obtained from reference TRBV7-3 and TRBJ1-2, is as follows: GAGVSQTPSNKVTEKGKYVELRCDPISGHTALYWYRQSLGQGPEFLIYFQGTGAADDSGLPNDRFFAVRPEGSVSTLKIQRTERGDSAVYLCASSPRTDYGYTFGSGTRLTVV.

This chain links TRBV3-1 with TRBJ2-3; 9 bases line up with TRBD1. This CDR3 is 16 amino acids long. V shed 1 base, J shed 6 bases, and the junction held 8 bases outside the gene matches. Germline CDR1 and CDR2: LGHDT and YNNKEL (reference sequence). The CDR3 region has the DNA TGTGCCAGCAGCCAAGCGACAGGGGGTCGAGGGGATACGCAGTATTTT. It encodes CASSQATGGRGDTQYF.

In this sample, this clonotype turned up many times. The chain joins TRBV9 to TRBJ2-3; the D gene could be TRBD1 or TRBD2 (5 bases each). V lost 0 bases and J lost 2, with 10 bases in between. Germline V gene data show CDR1 as SGDLS and CDR2 as YYNGEE. This CDR3 comprises 15 residues. CDR3 nucleotide sequence: TGTGCCAGCAGCGTAGGAGGGGCTAACACAGATACGCAGTATTTT. Protein product: CASSVGGANTDTQYF.

This clonotype was detected many times. J is TRBJ2-3 and V is TRBV7-2; perhaps TRBD1 as D (6 bases). CDR3 size: 16 residues. Germline CDR1 SGHTA, CDR2 FQGNSA. V shed 2 bases and J shed 3 bases, with 15 bases lying between them. As DNA, the CDR3 is TGTGCCAGCAGCTTACCGACAGGTGCGAGGACAGATACGCAGTATTTT. It translates to CASSLPTGARTDTQYF.

Only a few counts were recorded for this clonotype. The rearrangement uses TRBV18 and TRBJ2-5; TRBD1 matches at 11 bases. The CDR3 consists of 15 residues. Trimming at V came to 0 bases and at J to 6 bases, leaving 3 bases not matched to a gene. Germline CDR1 KGHSH, CDR2 LQKENI. The CDR3 bases are TGTGCCAGCTCACCACCCCGGGACAGGGGGAAGACCCAGTACTTC. Encoded protein: CASSPPRDRGKTQYF.

This clonotype occurred many times. V usage is TRBV29-1 and J usage is TRBJ2-7; 7 bases match TRBD1. The CDR3 sequence is 13 residues long. Germline trimming cut 4 bases from V and 3 bases from J; bases unmatched to any gene: 6. The V gene's germline CDR1 is SQVTM and CDR2 ANQGSEA. Here the CDR3 DNA reads TGCAGCGTTGGAGACAGGGTGAACTACGAGCAGTACTTC. The encoded protein is CSVGDRVNYEQYF.

This clonotype was recorded a few times. V and J are TRBV20-1 and TRBJ2-5; 14 nucleotides agree with TRBD2. Germline CDR1 and CDR2: DFQATT and SNEGSKA (reference sequence). The CDR3 contains 18 residues. J was trimmed by 1 base and V by 0 bases; bases with no gene match: 7. The CDR3 region is CSARDRLAGGPPQETQYF. In nucleotides, the CDR3 is TGCAGTGCTAGAGATCGACTAGCGGGAGGGCCCCCCCAAGAGACCCAGTACTTC.